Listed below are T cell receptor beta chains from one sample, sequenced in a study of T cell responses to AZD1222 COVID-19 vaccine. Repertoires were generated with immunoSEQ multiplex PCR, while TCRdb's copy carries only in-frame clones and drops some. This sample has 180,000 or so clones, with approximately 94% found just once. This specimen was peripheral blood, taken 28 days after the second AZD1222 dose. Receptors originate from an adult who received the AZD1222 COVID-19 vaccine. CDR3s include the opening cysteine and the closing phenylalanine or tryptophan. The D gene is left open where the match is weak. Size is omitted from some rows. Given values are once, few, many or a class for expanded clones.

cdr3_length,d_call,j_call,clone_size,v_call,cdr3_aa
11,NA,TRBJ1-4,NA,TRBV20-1,CSPAPFEKLFF
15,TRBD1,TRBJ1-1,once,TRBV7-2,CASSLGGQGVSEAFF
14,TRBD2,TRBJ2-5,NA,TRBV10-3,CAISERGLDGPRYF
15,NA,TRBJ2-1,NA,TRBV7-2,CASSLAGGQYNEQFF
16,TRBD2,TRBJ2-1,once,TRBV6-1,CASSALAGGSYNEQFF
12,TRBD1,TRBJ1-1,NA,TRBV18,CASSPQGAEAFF
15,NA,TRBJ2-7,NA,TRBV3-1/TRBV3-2,CASSQQGLGSYEQYF
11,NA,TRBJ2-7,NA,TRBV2,CASSSSYEQYF
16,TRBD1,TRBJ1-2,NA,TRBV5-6,CASNTGGDYANYGYTF
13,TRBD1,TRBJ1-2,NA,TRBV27,CASRGTGAYGYTF
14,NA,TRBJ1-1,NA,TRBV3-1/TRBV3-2,CASSLGRRGTEAFF
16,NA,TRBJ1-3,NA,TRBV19,CASRSGAASSGNTIYF
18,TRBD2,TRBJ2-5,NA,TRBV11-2,CASSLGVGAGGQGETQYF
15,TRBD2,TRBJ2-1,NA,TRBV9,CASSVGGGPSDEQFF
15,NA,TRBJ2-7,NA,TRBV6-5,CASSYGTGSYYEQYF
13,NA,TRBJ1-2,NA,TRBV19,CASTPGAANGYTF
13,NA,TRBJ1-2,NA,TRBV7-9,CASSRLVGYGYTF
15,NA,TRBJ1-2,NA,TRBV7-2,CASSTRPQVGYGYTF
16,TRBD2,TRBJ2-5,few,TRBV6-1,CASSESSGGAWETQYF
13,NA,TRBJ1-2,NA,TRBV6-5,CASSQQEYYGYTF
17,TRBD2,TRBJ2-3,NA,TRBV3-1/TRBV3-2,CASSWEWAGERADTQYF
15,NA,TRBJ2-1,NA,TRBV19,CASSIVALAAGRQFF
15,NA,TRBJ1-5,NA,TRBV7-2,CASSLTQGNGQPQHF
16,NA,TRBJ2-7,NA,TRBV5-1,CASSLAGETSSYEQYF
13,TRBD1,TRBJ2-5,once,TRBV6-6,CASSITGEETQYF
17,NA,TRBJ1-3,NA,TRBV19,CASSIGPKGLSGNTIYF
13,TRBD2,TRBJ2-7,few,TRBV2,CASMGGSSYEQYF
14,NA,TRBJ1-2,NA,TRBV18,CASSNHTQGVGYTF
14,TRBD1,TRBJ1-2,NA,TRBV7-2,CASSLGQAYRGYTF
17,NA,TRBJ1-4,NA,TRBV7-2,CASSFRGGGSTNEKLFF
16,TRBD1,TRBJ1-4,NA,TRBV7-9,CASSLGTGAANEKLFF
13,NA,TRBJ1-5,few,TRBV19,CASSITVIKPQHF
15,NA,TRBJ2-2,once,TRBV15,CATNRGQVNTGELFF
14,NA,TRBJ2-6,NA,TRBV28,CASLDNSGANVLTF
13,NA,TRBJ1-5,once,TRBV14,CASSQAHNQPQHF
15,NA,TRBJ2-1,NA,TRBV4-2,CASSQGTATYNEQFF
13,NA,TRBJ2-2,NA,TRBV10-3,CAILEGNTGELFF
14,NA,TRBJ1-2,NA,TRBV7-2,CASSLEEGHYGYTF
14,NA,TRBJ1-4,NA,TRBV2,CASRVRVSNEKLFF
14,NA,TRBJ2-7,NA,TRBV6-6,CASSPRDTTYEQYF
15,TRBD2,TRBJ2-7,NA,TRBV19,CASSIERGGPYEQYF
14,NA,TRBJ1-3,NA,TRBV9,CASSVTGTGNTIYF
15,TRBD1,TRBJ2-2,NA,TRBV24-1,CATSGQGANTGELFF
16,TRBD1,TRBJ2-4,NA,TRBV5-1,CASSPNVRQGKNIQYF
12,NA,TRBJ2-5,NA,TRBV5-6,CASSLSKRPQYF
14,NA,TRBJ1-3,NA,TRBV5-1,CASSNQGAGNTIYF
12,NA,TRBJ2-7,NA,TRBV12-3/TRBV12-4,CASSTGGTEQYF
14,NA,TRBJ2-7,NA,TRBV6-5,CAINRKGEGNEQYF
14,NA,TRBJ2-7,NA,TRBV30,CAWSKNQLTYEQYF
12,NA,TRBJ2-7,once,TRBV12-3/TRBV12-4,CASSRRGGEQYF